The sequence of this TCR beta chain was determined in a study of human T cells and chemical hapten exposure. There are 17 residues in the CDR3. Per the germline V gene, CDR1 is SQVTM and CDR2 is ANQGSEA. Between the trimmed V and J ends, which lost 0 bases and 1 base, there was a span of 18 bases. This clonotype came up many times. Time point defined: patch test 2, 6 weeks after DPC sensitization. The treatment here: therapeutic diphenylcyclopropenone sensitization with weekly scalp DPC. In the authors' workflow: Across samples, TCR counts had a median of about 100,000 and ranged from roughly 20,000 to 690,600. TCRdb passed the RACE reads through MiXCR, listing each CDR3 protein once. TCRdb assigned the V and J calls; the authors' analysis was not used. The table lists tens of thousands of distinct CDR3 sequences, 8% to 13% of them singletons, with under 2.5% in the top ten.

Sequenced material: whole blood, taken in connection with sensitization to the hapten diphenylcyclopropenone (DPC). The rearrangement uses TRBV29-1 and TRBJ1-1, with D perhaps TRBD1 (5 bases). This clonotype originated in a man aged 40-49 years with alopecia areata. Some clones in this sample may be carry-over from other donors' samples. The CDR3 DNA follows: TGCAGCGTTGAAGATCGAAGGGGCGGTCGTGAGAACACTGAAGCTTTCTTT. Encoded protein: CSVEDRRGGRENTEAFF.